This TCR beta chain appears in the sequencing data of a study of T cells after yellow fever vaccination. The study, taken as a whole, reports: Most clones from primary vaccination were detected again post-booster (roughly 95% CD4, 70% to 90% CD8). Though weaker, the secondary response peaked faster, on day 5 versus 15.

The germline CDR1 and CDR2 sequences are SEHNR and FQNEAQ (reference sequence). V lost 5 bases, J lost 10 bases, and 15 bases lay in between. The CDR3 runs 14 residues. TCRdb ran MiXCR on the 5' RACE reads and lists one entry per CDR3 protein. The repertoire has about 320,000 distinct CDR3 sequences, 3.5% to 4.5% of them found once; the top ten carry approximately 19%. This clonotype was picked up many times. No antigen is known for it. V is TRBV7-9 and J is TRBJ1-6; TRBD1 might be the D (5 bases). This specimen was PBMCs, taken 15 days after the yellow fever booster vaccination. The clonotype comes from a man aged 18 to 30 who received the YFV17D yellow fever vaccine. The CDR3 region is CASSPGGAVSPLHF. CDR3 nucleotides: TGTGCCAGCAGCCCGGGAGGGGCGGTATCACCCCTCCACTTT.